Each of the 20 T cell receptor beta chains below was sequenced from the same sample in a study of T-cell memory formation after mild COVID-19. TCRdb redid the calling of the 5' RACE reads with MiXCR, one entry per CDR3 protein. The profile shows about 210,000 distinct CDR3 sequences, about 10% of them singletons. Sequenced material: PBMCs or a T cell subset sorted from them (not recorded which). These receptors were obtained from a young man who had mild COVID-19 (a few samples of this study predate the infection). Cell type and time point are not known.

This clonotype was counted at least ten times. CDR3 DNA: TGTGCCAGCAGCGGGTGGTACCTGAACTATGGCTACACCTTC. Translating it yields CASSGWYLNYGYTF. This chain uses TRBV5-6 with TRBJ1-2; D call uncertain. V was shortened by 4 bases and J by 2 bases, with 12 bases between the two germline ends. Germline V CDR1 and CDR2: SGHDT, YYEEEE. CDR3 length equals 14 residues.

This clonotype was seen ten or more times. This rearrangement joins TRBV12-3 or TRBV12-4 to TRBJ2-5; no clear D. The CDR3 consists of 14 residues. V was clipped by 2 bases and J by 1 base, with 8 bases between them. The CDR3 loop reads CASSLRSSQETQYF. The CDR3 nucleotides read TGTGCCAGCAGTTTAAGATCTAGCCAAGAGACCCAGTACTTC.

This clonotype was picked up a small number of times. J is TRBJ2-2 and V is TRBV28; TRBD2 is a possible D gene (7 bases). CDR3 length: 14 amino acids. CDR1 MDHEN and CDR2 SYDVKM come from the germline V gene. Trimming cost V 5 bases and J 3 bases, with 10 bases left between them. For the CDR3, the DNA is TGTGCCAGCAGTAGGGGGGGCTACACCGGGGAGCTGTTTTTT. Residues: CASSRGGYTGELFF. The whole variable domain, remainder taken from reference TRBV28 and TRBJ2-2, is DVKVTQSSRYLVKRTGEKVFLECVQDMDHENMFWYRQDPGLGLRLIYFSYDVKMKEKGDIPEGYSVSREKKERFSLILESASTNQTSMYLCASSRGGYTGELFFGEGSRLTVL.

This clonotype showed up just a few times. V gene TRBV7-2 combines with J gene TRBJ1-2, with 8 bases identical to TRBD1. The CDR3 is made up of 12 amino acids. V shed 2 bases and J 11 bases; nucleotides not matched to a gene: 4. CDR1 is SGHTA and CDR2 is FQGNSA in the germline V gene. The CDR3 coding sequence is TGTGCCAGCAGCTTAATAAGGACAGGGTACACCTTC. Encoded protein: CASSLIRTGYTF.

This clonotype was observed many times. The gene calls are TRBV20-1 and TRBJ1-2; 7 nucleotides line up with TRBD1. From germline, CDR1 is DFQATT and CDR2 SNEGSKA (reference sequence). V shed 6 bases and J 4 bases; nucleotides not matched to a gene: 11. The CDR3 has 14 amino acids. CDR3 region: CSAKKTGSVYGYTF. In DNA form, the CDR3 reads TGCAGTGCCAAGAAGACAGGGTCCGTCTATGGCTACACCTTC.

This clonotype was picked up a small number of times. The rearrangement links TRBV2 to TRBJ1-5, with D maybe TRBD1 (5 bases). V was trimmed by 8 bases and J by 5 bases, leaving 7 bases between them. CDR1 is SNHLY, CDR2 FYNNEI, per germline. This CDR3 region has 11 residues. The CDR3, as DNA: TGTGCCAGCGGAGGGGATCAGCCCCAGCATTTT. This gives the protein CASGGDQPQHF.

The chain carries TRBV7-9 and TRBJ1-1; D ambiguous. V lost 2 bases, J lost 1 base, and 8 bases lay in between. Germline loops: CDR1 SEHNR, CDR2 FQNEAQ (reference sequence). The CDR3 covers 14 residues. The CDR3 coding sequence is TGTGCCAGCAGCTTACCCCGCAGGAACACTGAAGCTTTCTTT. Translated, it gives CASSLPRRNTEAFF.

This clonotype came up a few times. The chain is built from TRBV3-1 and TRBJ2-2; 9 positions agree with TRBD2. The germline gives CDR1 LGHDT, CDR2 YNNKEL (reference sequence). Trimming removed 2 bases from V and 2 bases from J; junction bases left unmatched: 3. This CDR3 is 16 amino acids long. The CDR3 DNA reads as TGTGCCAGCAGCCAAAGTAGCGGGAGAAACACCGGGGAGCTGTTTTTT. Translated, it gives CASSQSSGRNTGELFF.

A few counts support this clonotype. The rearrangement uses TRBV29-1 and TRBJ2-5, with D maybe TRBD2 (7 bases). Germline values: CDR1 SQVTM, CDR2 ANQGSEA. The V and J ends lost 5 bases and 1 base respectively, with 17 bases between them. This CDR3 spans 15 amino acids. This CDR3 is CSVISGRGGQETQYF. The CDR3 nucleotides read TGCAGCGTTATATCGGGGAGGGGGGGCCAAGAGACCCAGTACTTC.

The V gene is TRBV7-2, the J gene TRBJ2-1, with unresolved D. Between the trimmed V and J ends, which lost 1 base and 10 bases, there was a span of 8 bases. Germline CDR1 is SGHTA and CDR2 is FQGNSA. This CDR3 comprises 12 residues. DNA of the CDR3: TGTGCCAGCAGCTTAGGTATGCGAGAGCAGTTCTTC. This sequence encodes CASSLGMREQFF.

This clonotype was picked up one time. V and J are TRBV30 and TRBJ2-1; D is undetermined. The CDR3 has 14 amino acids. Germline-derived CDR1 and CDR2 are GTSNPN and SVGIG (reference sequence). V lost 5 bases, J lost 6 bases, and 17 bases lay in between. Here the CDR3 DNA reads TGTGCCTGGTCGGTCTCGATCCGCCGCAATGAGCAGTTCTTC. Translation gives CAWSVSIRRNEQFF.

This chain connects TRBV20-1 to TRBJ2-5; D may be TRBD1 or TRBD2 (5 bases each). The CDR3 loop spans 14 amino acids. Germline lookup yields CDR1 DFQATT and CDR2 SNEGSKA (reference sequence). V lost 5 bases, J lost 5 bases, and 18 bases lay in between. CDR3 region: CSAGKGTGQETQYF. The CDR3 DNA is TGCAGTGCTGGGAAAGGGACGGGGCAGGAGACCCAGTACTTC.

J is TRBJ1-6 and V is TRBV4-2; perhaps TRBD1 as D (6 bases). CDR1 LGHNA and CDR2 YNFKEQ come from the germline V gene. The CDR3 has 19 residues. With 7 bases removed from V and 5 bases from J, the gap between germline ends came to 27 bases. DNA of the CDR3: TGTGCCAGCAAACCCGACGAACGCAGGCAGGGGTTCCATAATTCACCCCTCCACTTT. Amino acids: CASKPDERRQGFHNSPLHF.

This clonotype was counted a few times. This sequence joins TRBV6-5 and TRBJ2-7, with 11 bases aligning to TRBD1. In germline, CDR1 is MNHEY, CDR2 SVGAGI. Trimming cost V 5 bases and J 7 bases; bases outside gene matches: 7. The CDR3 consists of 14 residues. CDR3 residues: CASSPGQGAEEQYF. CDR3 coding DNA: TGTGCCAGCAGTCCTGGACAGGGGGCGGAGGAGCAGTACTTC.

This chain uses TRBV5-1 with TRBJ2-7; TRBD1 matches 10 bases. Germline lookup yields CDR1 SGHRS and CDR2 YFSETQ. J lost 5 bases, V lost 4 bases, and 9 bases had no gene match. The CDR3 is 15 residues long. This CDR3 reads CASSPAGTGDHEQYF. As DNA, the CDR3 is TGCGCCAGCAGCCCAGCCGGGACAGGGGACCACGAGCAGTACTTC.

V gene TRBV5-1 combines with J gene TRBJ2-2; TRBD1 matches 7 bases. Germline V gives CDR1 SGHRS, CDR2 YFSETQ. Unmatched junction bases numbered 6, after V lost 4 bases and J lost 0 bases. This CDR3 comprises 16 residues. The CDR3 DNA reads TGCGCCAGCAGCCGTAGACAGGGATCGAACACCGGGGAGCTGTTTTTT. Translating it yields CASSRRQGSNTGELFF.

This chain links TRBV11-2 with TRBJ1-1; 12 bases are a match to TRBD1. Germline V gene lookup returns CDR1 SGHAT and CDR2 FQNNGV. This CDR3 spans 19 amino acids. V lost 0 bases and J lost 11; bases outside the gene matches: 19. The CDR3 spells CASSLEKNWGTGGVIRAFF. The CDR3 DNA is TGTGCCAGCAGCTTAGAAAAGAACTGGGGGACAGGGGGCGTTATACGGGCTTTCTTT.

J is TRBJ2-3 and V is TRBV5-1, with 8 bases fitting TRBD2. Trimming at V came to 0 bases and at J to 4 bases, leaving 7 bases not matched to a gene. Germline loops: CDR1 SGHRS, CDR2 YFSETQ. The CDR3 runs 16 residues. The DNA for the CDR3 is TGCGCCAGCAGCTTGGCCGGAGGACTAGCCGCAGATACGCAGTATTTT. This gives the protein CASSLAGGLAADTQYF. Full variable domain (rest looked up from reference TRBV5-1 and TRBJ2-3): KAGVTQTPRYLIKTRGQQVTLSCSPISGHRSVSWYQQTPGQGLQFLFEYFSETQRNKGNFPGRFSGRQFSNSRSEMNVSTLELGDSALYLCASSLAGGLAADTQYFGPGTRLTVL.

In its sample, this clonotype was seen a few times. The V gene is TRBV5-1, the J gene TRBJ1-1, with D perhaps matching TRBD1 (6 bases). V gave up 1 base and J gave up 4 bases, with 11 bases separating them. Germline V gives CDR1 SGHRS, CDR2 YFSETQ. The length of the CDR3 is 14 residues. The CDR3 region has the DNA TGCGCCAGCAGCTTGAACACAGGGACCACTGAAGCTTTCTTT. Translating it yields CASSLNTGTTEAFF.

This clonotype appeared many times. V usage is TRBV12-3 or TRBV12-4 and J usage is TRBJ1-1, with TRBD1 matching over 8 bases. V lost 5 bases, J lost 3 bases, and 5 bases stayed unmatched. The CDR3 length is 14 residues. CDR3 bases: TGTGCCAGCAGTACGGACAGGGCCGACACTGAAGCTTTCTTT. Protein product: CASSTDRADTEAFF.